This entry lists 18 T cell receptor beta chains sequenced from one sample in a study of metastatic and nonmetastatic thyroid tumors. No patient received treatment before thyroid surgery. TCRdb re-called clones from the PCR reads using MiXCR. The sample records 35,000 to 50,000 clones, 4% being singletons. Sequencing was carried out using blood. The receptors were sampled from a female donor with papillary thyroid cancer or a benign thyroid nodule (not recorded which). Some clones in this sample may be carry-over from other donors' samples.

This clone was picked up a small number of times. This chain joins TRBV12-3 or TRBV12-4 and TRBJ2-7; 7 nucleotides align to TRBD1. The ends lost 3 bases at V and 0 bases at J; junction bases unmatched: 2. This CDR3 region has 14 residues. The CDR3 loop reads CASSFQGDSYEQYF. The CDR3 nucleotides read TGTGCCAGCAGTTTCCAGGGGGACTCCTACGAGCAGTACTTC.

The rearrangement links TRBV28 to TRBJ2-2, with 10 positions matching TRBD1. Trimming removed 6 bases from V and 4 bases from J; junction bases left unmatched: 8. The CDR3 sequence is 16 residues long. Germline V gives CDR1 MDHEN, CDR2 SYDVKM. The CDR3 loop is CASRLTGGLPTGELFF. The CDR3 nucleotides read TGTGCCAGCAGATTGACAGGGGGCCTACCCACCGGGGAGCTGTTTTTT. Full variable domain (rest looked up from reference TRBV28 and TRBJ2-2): DVKVTQSSRYLVKRTGEKVFLECVQDMDHENMFWYRQDPGLGLRLIYFSYDVKMKEKGDIPEGYSVSREKKERFSLILESASTNQTSMYLCASRLTGGLPTGELFFGEGSRLTVL.

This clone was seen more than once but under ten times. The CDR3 DNA reads TGTGCCAGTAGTATAGGGGCAGCGGTTATCTCCTACGAGCAGTACTTC. Amino acid sequence: CASSIGAAVISYEQYF. This chain uses TRBV19 with TRBJ2-7, with D tentatively TRBD2 (5 bases). In germline, CDR1 is LNHDA, CDR2 SQIVND (reference sequence). There are 16 residues in the CDR3. V gave up 1 base and J gave up 0 bases, with 13 bases separating them.

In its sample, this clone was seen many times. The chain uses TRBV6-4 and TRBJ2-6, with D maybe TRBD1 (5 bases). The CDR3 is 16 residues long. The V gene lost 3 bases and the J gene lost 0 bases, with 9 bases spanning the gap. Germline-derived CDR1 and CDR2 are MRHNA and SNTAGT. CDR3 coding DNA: TGTGCCAGCAGTGATGGACACCACTCTGGGGCCAACGTCCTGACTTTC. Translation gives CASSDGHHSGANVLTF.

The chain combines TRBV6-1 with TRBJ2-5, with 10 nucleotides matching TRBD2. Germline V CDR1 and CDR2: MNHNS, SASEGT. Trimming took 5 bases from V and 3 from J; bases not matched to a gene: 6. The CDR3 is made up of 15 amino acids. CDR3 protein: CASSRAGGPEETQYF. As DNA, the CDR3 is TGTGCCAGCAGTCGAGCGGGAGGGCCAGAAGAGACCCAGTACTTC.

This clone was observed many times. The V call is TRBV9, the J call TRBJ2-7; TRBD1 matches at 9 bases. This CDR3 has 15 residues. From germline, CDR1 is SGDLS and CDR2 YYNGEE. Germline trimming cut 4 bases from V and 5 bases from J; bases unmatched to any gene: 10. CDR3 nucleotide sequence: TGTGCCAGCAGCCCCCCAGGGACAGGGTCCCACGAGCAGTACTTC. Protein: CASSPPGTGSHEQYF.

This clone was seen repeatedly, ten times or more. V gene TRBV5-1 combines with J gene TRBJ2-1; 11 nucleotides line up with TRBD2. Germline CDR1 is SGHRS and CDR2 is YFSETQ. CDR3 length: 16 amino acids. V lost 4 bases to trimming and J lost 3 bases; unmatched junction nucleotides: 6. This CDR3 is CASSVTGLADYNEQFF. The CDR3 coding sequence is TGCGCCAGCAGCGTAACGGGACTAGCGGACTACAATGAGCAGTTCTTC.

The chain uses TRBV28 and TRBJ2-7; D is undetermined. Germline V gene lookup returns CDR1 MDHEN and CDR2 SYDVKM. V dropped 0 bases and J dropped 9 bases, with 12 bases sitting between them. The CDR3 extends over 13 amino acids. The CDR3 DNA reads TGTGCCAGCAGTTTATGGTCTATAAAAGTGCAGTACTTC. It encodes CASSLWSIKVQYF. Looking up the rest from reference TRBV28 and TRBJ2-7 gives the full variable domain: DVKVTQSSRYLVKRTGEKVFLECVQDMDHENMFWYRQDPGLGLRLIYFSYDVKMKEKGDIPEGYSVSREKKERFSLILESASTNQTSMYLCASSLWSIKVQYFGPGTRLTVT.

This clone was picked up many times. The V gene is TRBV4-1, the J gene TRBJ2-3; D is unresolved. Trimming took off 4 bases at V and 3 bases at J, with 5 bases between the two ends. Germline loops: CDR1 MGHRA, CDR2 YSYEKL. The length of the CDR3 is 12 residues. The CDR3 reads CASSLRTDTQYF. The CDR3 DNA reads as TGCGCCAGCAGCCTTAGAACAGATACGCAGTATTTT.

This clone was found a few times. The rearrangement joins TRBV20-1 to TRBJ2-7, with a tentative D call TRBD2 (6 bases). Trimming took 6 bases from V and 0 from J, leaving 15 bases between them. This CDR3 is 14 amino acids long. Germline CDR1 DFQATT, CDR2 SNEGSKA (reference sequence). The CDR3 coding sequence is TGCAGTGCCGACCGGGACTTTAGCTCCTACGAGCAGTACTTC. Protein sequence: CSADRDFSSYEQYF.

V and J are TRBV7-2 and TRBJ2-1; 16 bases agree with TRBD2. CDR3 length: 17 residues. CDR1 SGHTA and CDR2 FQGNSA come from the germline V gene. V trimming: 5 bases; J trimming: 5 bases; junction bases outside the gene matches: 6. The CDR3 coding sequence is TGTGCCAGCAGCCCCCCGGGACTAGCGGGAGGGAACAATGAGCAGTTCTTC. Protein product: CASSPPGLAGGNNEQFF.

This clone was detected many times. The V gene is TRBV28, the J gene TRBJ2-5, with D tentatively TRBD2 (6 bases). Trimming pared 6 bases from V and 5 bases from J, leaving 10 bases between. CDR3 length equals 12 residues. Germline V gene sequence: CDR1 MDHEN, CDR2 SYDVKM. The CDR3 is CASRGGAETQYF. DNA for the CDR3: TGTGCCAGCAGAGGCGGGGCGGAGACCCAGTACTTC.

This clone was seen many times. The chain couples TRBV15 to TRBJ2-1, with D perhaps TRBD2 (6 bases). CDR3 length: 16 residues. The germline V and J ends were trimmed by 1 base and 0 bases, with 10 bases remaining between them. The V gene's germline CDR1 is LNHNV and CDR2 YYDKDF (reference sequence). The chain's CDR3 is CATSRAGVSSYNEQFF. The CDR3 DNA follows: TGTGCCACCAGCAGAGCGGGGGTGAGCTCCTACAATGAGCAGTTCTTC.

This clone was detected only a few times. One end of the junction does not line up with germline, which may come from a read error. DNA for the CDR3: TGTGCCAGCAGCTTAGCGGGAGGGGGGACCACATATACGCAGTATTTT. It is translated as CASSLAGGGTTYTQYF. The rearrangement joins TRBV7-2 to TRBJ2-3, with D perhaps matching TRBD2 (7 bases). The CDR3 runs to 16 residues. CDR1 and CDR2 from the germline V gene are SGHTA and FQGNSA.

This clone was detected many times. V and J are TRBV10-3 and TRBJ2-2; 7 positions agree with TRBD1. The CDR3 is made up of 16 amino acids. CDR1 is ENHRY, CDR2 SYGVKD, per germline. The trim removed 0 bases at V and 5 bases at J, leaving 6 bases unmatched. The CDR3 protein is CAISESGNRGTGELFF. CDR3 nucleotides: TGTGCCATCAGTGAGTCTGGGAACAGGGGAACCGGGGAGCTGTTTTTT.

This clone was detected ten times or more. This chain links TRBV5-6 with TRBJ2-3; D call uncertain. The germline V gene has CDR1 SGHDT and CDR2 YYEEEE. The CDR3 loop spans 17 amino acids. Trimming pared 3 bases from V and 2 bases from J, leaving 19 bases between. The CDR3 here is CASSSRLYSVDTDTQYF. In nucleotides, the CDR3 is TGTGCCAGCAGCTCAAGACTTTACTCTGTTGACACAGATACGCAGTATTTT.

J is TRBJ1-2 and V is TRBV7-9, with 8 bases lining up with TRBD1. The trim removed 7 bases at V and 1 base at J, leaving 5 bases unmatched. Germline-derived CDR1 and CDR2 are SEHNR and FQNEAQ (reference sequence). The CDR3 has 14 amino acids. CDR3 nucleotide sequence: TGTGCCAGCATTATGACAGGGGTTAACTATGGCTACACCTTC. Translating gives CASIMTGVNYGYTF.

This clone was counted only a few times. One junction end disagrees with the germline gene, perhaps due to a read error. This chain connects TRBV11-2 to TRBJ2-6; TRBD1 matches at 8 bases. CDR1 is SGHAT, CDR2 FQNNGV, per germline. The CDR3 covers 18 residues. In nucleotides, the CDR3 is TGTGCCAGCAGCCCACAATGGACAGGGACCCCTGGGGCCAACGTACTGAGTTTC. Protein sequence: CASSPQWTGTPGANVLSF.